Each of the 13 T cell receptor beta chains below was sequenced from the same sample in a study of cytomegalovirus exposure and HLA in healthy donors. Libraries were prepared by immunoSEQ multiplex PCR; TCRdb keeps only in-frame clonotypes and omits some of them. Here the sample spans tens of thousands of clones, approximately 95% being singletons. The sequenced sample consisted of PBMCs. The source of these receptors is a woman aged 18-35 years in good health and CMV-seronegative.

The V gene is TRBV5-1, the J gene TRBJ2-6, with no clear D. In germline, CDR1 is SGHRS, CDR2 YFSETQ. The V gene lost 4 bases and the J gene lost 1 base, with 15 bases spanning the gap. The CDR3 is 17 residues long. CDR3 in amino acids: CASSPILMASGANVLTF. Written as DNA, the CDR3 is TGCGCCAGCAGCCCAATACTAATGGCGTCTGGGGCCAACGTCCTGACTTTC.

The rearrangement joins TRBV5-4 to TRBJ2-5; the D is unclear. V shed 0 bases and J shed 1 base, with 7 bases lying between them. The CDR3 length is 14 residues. Germline CDR1 is SGHNT and CDR2 is YYREEE (reference sequence). The CDR3 sequence is CASSLDTIQETQYF. CDR3 DNA: TGTGCCAGCAGCTTGGACACAATCCAAGAGACCCAGTACTTC.

The chain carries TRBV11-3 and TRBJ2-3; 7 bases map to TRBD2. The CDR3 has 17 amino acids. The V gene's germline CDR1 is SGHNT and CDR2 YENEEA. The junction had 16 bases not matched to a gene; V was cut back by 5 bases and J by 5 bases. CDR3 loop: CASSKGVLVGGEDTQYF. CDR3 nucleotide sequence: TGTGCCAGCAGCAAAGGGGTGCTTGTGGGGGGGGAAGATACGCAGTATTTT. Full variable domain (missing parts from reference TRBV11-3 and TRBJ2-3): EAGVVQSPRYKIIEKKQPVAFWCNPISGHNTLYWYLQNLGQGPELLIRYENEEAVDDSQLPKDRFSAERLKGVDSTLKIQPAELGDSAVYLCASSKGVLVGGEDTQYFGPGTRLTVL.

The V call is TRBV18, the J call TRBJ2-6; no definite D call. With 1 base removed from V and 4 bases from J, the gap between germline ends came to 23 bases. This CDR3 spans 20 amino acids. Looked up from germline, CDR1 is KGHSH and CDR2 is LQKENI. DNA for the CDR3: TGTGCCAGCTCACCACGTCCCGTAGGCGCGCTCGGGTCGGGGGCCAACGTCCTGACTTTC. Translation gives CASSPRPVGALGSGANVLTF. The complete variable domain, with remaining parts taken from reference TRBV18 and TRBJ2-6, reads NAGVMQNPRHLVRRRGQEARLRCSPMKGHSHVYWYRQLPEEGLKFMVYLQKENIIDESGMPKERFSAEFPKEGPSILRIQQVVRGDSAAYFCASSPRPVGALGSGANVLTFGAGSRLTVL.

The chain has TRBV10-3 and TRBJ2-5; a weak D match, TRBD2 (5 bases). This CDR3 has 13 amino acids. Per the germline V gene, CDR1 is ENHRY and CDR2 is SYGVKD. Deletions cut 5 bases from V and 5 bases from J, with 12 bases between. CDR3 sequence reads: CAISLGLRETQYF. The CDR3 DNA is TGTGCCATCAGTTTAGGACTGAGGGAGACCCAGTACTTC.

The V gene is TRBV7-8, the J gene TRBJ2-5; 10 bases align to TRBD1. There are 15 residues in the CDR3. CDR1 is SGHVS, CDR2 FQNEAQ, per germline. The V gene end was trimmed by 5 bases and the J gene end by 3 bases; junction bases not matched to a gene: 6. The CDR3 bases are TGTGCCAGCAGCCCGGGGACAGGGGAGAAAGAGACCCAGTACTTC. It translates to CASSPGTGEKETQYF.

J is TRBJ1-4 and V is TRBV5-1; D ambiguous. The CDR3 is made up of 14 amino acids. CDR1 is SGHRS, CDR2 YFSETQ, per germline. Deletions cut 0 bases from V and 1 base from J, with 4 bases between. CDR3 amino acids: CASSLGQTNEKLFF. Here the CDR3 DNA reads TGCGCCAGCAGCTTGGGACAAACTAATGAAAAACTGTTTTTT.

This chain links TRBV5-6 with TRBJ1-5, with 9 bases identical to TRBD1. The CDR3 has 14 amino acids. Germline values: CDR1 SGHDT, CDR2 YYEEEE. Losses at the gene ends were 0 bases for V and 6 bases for J; bases not matched to a gene: 1. As DNA, the CDR3 is TGTGCCAGCAGCTTGGGACAGGGGGGTCAGCCCCAGCATTTT. This translates into CASSLGQGGQPQHF.

The V and J genes are TRBV7-2 and TRBJ2-3; 7 positions match TRBD1. The CDR3 is 16 amino acids. The germline CDR1 and CDR2 sequences are SGHTA and FQGNSA. After removal of 1 base from V and 2 bases from J, the junction contained 6 bases not matched to a gene. CDR3 sequence (DNA): TGTGCCAGCAGCTTAGGGGACAGCAGGTACACAGATACGCAGTATTTT. Residues: CASSLGDSRYTDTQYF.

Only a few counts were recorded for this clone. V and J are TRBV6-1 and TRBJ2-2; 9 positions agree with TRBD2. This CDR3 spans 15 amino acids. The trim removed 2 bases at V and 4 bases at J, leaving 2 bases unmatched. Looked up from germline, CDR1 is MNHNS and CDR2 is SASEGT. CDR3 protein: CASSELAGSTGELFF. Here the CDR3 DNA reads TGTGCCAGCAGTGAACTAGCGGGGTCCACCGGGGAGCTGTTTTTT.

This clone was recorded a few times. The gene calls are TRBV9 and TRBJ2-1; 8 bases match TRBD2. The CDR3 totals 16 residues. V gave up 5 bases and J gave up 6 bases; unmatched junction bases: 13. Germline assignment: CDR1 SGDLS and CDR2 YYNGEE. CDR3 region: CASSGIRGGSPNEQFF. In DNA, the CDR3 is TGTGCCAGCAGTGGTATTCGGGGGGGCAGTCCCAATGAGCAGTTCTTC.

This sequence joins TRBV19 and TRBJ1-5; 9 bases line up with TRBD1. Per the germline V gene, CDR1 is LNHDA and CDR2 is SQIVND (reference sequence). The CDR3 runs to 15 residues. V lost 3 bases, J lost 6 bases, and 6 bases stayed unmatched. As DNA, the CDR3 is TGTGCCAGTAGTATTGCGACAGGGGGTGTTCAGCCCCAGCATTTT. Protein product: CASSIATGGVQPQHF. Full variable domain (outside the CDR3, taken from reference TRBV19 and TRBJ1-5): DGGITQSPKYLFRKEGQNVTLSCEQNLNHDAMYWYRQDPGQGLRLIYYSQIVNDFQKGDIAEGYSVSREKKESFPLTVTSAQKNPTAFYLCASSIATGGVQPQHFGDGTRLSIL.

This rearrangement joins TRBV6-5 to TRBJ1-1; 8 nucleotides align to TRBD1. The trim removed 2 bases at V and 1 base at J, leaving 6 bases unmatched. Per the germline V gene, CDR1 is MNHEY and CDR2 is SVGAGI. The CDR3 has 16 amino acids. The CDR3 DNA reads TGTGCCAGCAGTTACCGCCCCCAGGGGGCGAACACTGAAGCTTTCTTT. Its protein is CASSYRPQGANTEAFF.